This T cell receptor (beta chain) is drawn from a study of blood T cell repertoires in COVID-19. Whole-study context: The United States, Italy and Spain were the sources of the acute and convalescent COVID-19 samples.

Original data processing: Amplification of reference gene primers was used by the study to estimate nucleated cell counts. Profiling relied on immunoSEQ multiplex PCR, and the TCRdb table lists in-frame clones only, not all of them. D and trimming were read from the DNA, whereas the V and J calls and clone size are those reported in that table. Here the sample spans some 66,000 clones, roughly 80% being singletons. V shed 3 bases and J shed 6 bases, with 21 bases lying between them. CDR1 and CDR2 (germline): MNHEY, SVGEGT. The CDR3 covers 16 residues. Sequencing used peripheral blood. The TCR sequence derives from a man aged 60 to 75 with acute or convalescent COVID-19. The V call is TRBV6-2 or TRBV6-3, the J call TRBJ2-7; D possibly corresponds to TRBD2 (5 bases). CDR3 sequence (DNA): TGTGCCAGCAGTTATCCCGGAGGACTCCCTACGGGCGAGCAGTACGTC. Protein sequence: CASSYPGGLPTGEQYV.